This is a list of T cell receptor beta chains from one sample in a study of blood T cell repertoires in COVID-19. The assay was immunoSEQ multiplex PCR, and TCRdb's table has in-frame clones only and misses some. The sample holds about 160,000 clones, 77% seen once. Sequencing was done on a sample of peripheral blood. These receptors came from a man in his 70s with acute or convalescent COVID-19. CDR3s include the opening cysteine and the closing phenylalanine or tryptophan. Each record gives: D gene, clone size, V gene, J gene, CDR3 DNA, CDR3 protein. The D gene is left open where the match is weak. Size is stated for part of the rows, as once, few or many counts, or as a class when the clone is expanded.

D: TRBD1; size: once; V: TRBV10-3; J: TRBJ2-5; DNA: TGTGCCACCCAAACAGGGGGCCGAGAGACCCAGTACTTC; CDR3: CATQTGGRETQYF
D: TRBD1; size: -; V: TRBV12-5; J: TRBJ1-2; DNA: TGTGCTAGTGGTTACCGGGACAGGGGGAATGGCTACACCTTC; CDR3: CASGYRDRGNGYTF
D: TRBD2; size: -; V: TRBV6-4; J: TRBJ2-3; DNA: TGTGCCAGCAGACAAAGCGGGAGGGCGGCGGATACGCAGTATTTT; CDR3: CASRQSGRAADTQYF
D: -; size: few; V: TRBV3-1/TRBV3-2; J: TRBJ1-4; DNA: TGTGCCAGCAGCCACGTGGACAGAATTAAACTGTTTTTT; CDR3: CASSHVDRIKLFF
D: TRBD2; size: few; V: TRBV7-2; J: TRBJ2-3; DNA: TGTGCCAGCAGTAGCGGGGGGTATACGCAGTATTTT; CDR3: CASSSGGYTQYF
D: -; size: few; V: TRBV19; J: TRBJ2-7; DNA: TGTGCCAGTAGTATGCGCGGGTCGTTCTACGAGCAGTACTTC; CDR3: CASSMRGSFYEQYF
D: -; size: -; V: TRBV5-4; J: TRBJ1-2; DNA: TGTGCCAGCAGCTTAGTCAGGGTTGAAGGCTACACCTTC; CDR3: CASSLVRVEGYTF
D: -; size: once; V: TRBV11-3; J: TRBJ2-3; DNA: TGTGCCAGCAGCTTAGCGTTAAATACGCAGTATTTT; CDR3: CASSLALNTQYF
D: -; size: -; V: TRBV6-5; J: TRBJ2-5; DNA: TGTGCCAGCATGTTTGCAGGGGTGGAGACCCAGTACTTC; CDR3: CASMFAGVETQYF
D: TRBD2; size: -; V: TRBV9; J: TRBJ2-6; DNA: TGTGCCAGCAGCCCCACCCTTGGCGGGAGCTCTGGGGCCAACGTCCTGACTTTC; CDR3: CASSPTLGGSSGANVLTF
D: TRBD1; size: once; V: TRBV13; J: TRBJ2-5; DNA: TGTGCCAGCAGCTTAGGCCGGGCAGGGGGCGGGGAGACCCAGTACTTC; CDR3: CASSLGRAGGGETQYF
D: TRBD1; size: -; V: TRBV10-1; J: TRBJ1-3; DNA: TGCGCCAGCAGCTTGACAGGGGGCGAAGGAAACACCATATATTTT; CDR3: CASSLTGGEGNTIYF
D: -; size: -; V: TRBV7-9; J: TRBJ1-2; DNA: TGTGCCAGCAGCCTTCACGGGGACTATGGCTACACCTTC; CDR3: CASSLHGDYGYTF
D: -; size: few; V: TRBV19; J: TRBJ2-7; DNA: TGTGCCAGTAGTATAGCAGGCTCGAGCTCCTACGAGCAGTACTTC; CDR3: CASSIAGSSSYEQYF
D: TRBD2; size: few; V: TRBV7-8; J: TRBJ2-3; DNA: TGTGCCAGCAGCTTAGCGCGGGTTGGGACTACGAGGACAGATACGCAGTATTTT; CDR3: CASSLARVGTTRTDTQYF
D: TRBD1; size: -; V: TRBV7-2; J: TRBJ2-5; DNA: TGTGCCAGCAGCGGGAGGACAGGGGTACTAGAGACCCAGTACTTC; CDR3: CASSGRTGVLETQYF
D: -; size: -; V: TRBV5-1; J: TRBJ2-6; DNA: TGCGCCAGCAGCCGGCAGGATGTCTCGGGGGGGGCCAACGTCCTGACTTTC; CDR3: CASSRQDVSGGANVLTF
D: TRBD2; size: -; V: TRBV7-8; J: TRBJ2-2; DNA: TGTGCCAGCAGCTTAGGACTAGCGGGGGGGCCCTTGGACACCGGGGAGCTGTTTTTT; CDR3: CASSLGLAGGPLDTGELFF
D: TRBD2; size: -; V: TRBV5-4; J: TRBJ2-3; DNA: TGTGCCAGCAGCAATGCCGTACTAGCGGGGGGGCGAGATACGCAGTATTTT; CDR3: CASSNAVLAGGRDTQYF
D: TRBD2; size: once; V: TRBV19; J: TRBJ2-1; DNA: TGTGCCAGTAGTATAGGAGATCTAGCGGGAGTATCGAATGAGCAGTTCTTC; CDR3: CASSIGDLAGVSNEQFF
D: -; size: -; V: TRBV3-1/TRBV3-2; J: TRBJ1-2; DNA: TGTGCCAGCAGCCAAGATCGGGTTGGAGGCTACACCTTC; CDR3: CASSQDRVGGYTF
D: -; size: -; V: TRBV5-6; J: TRBJ1-1; DNA: TGTGCCAGCAGCTTCATAGGAGAGAACACTGAAGCTTTCTTT; CDR3: CASSFIGENTEAFF
D: -; size: -; V: TRBV21-1; J: TRBJ2-1; DNA: TGTGCCAGCGACACCGGACGGGGCTCCTACAATGAGCAGTTCTTC; CDR3: CASDTGRGSYNEQFF
D: TRBD2; size: -; V: TRBV6-2/TRBV6-3; J: TRBJ2-2; DNA: TGTGCCAGCAGTTACTCGGGACTAGCGGGGAGCCCCACCGGGGAGCTGTTTTTT; CDR3: CASSYSGLAGSPTGELFF
D: TRBD2; size: -; V: TRBV11-3; J: TRBJ2-3; DNA: TGTGCCAGCAGCTCGGGTGCCTTGGGCCTAGCGGGAGTTTCAGATACGCAGTATTTT; CDR3: CASSSGALGLAGVSDTQYF
D: TRBD2; size: once; V: TRBV11-2; J: TRBJ2-1; DNA: TGTGCCAGCAGCTCAGCGGGATATGAGCAGTTCTTC; CDR3: CASSSAGYEQFF